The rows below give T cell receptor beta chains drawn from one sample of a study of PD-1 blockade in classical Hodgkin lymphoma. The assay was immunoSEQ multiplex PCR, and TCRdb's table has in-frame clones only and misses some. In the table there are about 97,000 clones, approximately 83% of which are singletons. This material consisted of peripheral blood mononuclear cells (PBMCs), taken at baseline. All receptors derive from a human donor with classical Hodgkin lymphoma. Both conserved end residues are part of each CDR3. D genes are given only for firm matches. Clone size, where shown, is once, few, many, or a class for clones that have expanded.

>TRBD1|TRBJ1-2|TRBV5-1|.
CASSLDTGGGYTF
TGCGCCAGCAGCTTAGACACAGGGGGTGGCTACACCTTC
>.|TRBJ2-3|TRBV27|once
CASSSYTDTQYF
TGTGCCAGCAGTTCATACACAGATACGCAGTATTTT
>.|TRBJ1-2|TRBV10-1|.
CASSESRVDSNYGYTF
TGCGCCAGCAGTGAGTCGAGAGTCGACAGTAACTATGGCTACACCTTC
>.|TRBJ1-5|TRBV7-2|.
CASSLTGDQPQHF
TGTGCCAGCAGCTTAACCGGGGATCAGCCCCAGCATTTT
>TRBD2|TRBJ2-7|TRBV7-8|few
CASSELAAYSYEQYF
TGTGCCAGCAGCGAACTAGCGGCGTACTCCTACGAGCAGTACTTC
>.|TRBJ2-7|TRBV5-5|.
CASSLVGPNYEQYF
TGTGCCAGCAGCTTGGTGGGGCCTAACTACGAGCAGTACTTC
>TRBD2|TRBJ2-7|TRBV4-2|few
CASSQGSGGSYEQYF
TGTGCCAGCAGCCAAGGATCGGGAGGCTCCTACGAGCAGTACTTC
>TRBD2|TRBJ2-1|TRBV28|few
CASTQTSGVYNEQFF
TGTGCCAGCACCCAGACTAGCGGGGTGTACAATGAGCAGTTCTTC
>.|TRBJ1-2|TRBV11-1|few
CASSLIGGIGYTF
TGTGCCAGCAGCCTTATAGGGGGGATTGGCTACACCTTC
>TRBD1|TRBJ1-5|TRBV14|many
CASSQEIRGRGNQPQHF
TGTGCCAGCAGCCAAGAAATAAGGGGGCGGGGCAATCAGCCCCAGCATTTT
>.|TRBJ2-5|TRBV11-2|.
CASSPRVGAIQETQYF
TGTGCCAGCAGCCCGAGGGTGGGGGCTATCCAAGAGACCCAGTACTTC
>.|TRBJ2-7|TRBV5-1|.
CASSLAEGRGAPYEQYF
TGCGCCAGCAGCTTGGCCGAGGGCAGGGGAGCCCCCTACGAGCAGTACTTC
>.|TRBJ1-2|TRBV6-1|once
CASSEALGGYYGYTF
TGTGCCAGCAGTGAAGCGCTTGGCGGCTACTATGGCTACACCTTC
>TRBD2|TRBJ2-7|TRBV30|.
CAWDPGLAGASSYEQYF
TGTGCCTGGGACCCCGGACTAGCGGGAGCCAGCTCCTACGAGCAGTACTTC
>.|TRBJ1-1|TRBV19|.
CATRWGAGSNTEAFF
TGTGCCACCCGTTGGGGGGCAGGGTCGAACACTGAAGCTTTCTTT
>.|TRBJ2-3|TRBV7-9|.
CASSFYGGRSTDTQYF
TGTGCCAGCAGCTTTTATGGAGGACGCAGCACAGATACGCAGTATTTT
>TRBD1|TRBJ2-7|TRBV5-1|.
CASSETGGRYEQYF
TGCGCCAGCAGCGAGACAGGGGGACGCTACGAGCAGTACTTC
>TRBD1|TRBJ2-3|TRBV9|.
CASSAGTGVSTDTQYF
TGTGCCAGCAGCGCAGGGACAGGGGTGAGCACAGATACGCAGTATTTT
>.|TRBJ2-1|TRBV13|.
CASSLVASGEQFF
TGTGCCAGCAGCTTAGTGGCGTCGGGTGAGCAGTTCTTC
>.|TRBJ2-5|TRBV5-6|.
CASSFQQAQETQYF
TGTGCCAGCAGCTTCCAGCAGGCTCAAGAGACCCAGTACTTC
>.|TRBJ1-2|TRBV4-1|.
CASSQGSGLGYGYTF
TGCGCCAGCAGCCAAGGTAGCGGTCTAGGTTATGGCTACACCTTC
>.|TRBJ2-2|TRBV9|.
CASSTSGPGTGTGELFF
TGTGCCAGCAGCACCTCCGGCCCCGGGACTGGCACCGGGGAGCTGTTTTTT
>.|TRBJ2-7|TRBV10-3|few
CATTKGSSYEQYF
TGTGCCACCACTAAGGGTAGCTCCTACGAGCAGTACTTC
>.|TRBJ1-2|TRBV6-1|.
CASSVLADANYGYTF
TGTGCCAGCAGTGTTTTGGCAGACGCTAACTATGGCTACACCTTC
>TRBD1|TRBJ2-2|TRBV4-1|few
CASSPGRDSFTGELFF
TGCGCCAGCAGCCCAGGCCGGGACAGCTTCACCGGGGAGCTGTTTTTT
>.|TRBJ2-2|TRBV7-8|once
CASSSQAGPNTGELFF
TGTGCCAGCAGCTCCCAGGCGGGGCCAAACACCGGGGAGCTGTTTTTT
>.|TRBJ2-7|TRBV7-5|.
CVRSLVPGTYEQYF
TGTGTCAGAAGCTTAGTCCCAGGAACCTACGAGCAGTACTTC
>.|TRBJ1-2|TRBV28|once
CASSSPAERRGGGYTF
TGTGCCAGCAGTTCCCCCGCGGAGCGCCGCGGAGGCGGCTACACCTTC
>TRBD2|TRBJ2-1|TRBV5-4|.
CASSPGLASNEQFF
TGTGCCAGCAGCCCGGGACTAGCTTCCAATGAGCAGTTCTTC
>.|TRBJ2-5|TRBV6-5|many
CASSIPGPGAQYF
TGTGCCAGCAGTATCCCGGGCCCTGGGGCCCAGTACTTC
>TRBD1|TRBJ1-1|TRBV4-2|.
CASSQADRLNTEAFF
TGTGCCAGCAGCCAAGCGGACAGGCTGAACACTGAAGCTTTCTTT
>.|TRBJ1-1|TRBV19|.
CASLAGGWTEAFF
TGTGCCAGTTTGGCTGGGGGCTGGACTGAAGCTTTCTTT
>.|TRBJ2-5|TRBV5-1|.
CASSQSTEAQYF
TGCGCCAGCAGCCAGTCAACGGAGGCCCAGTACTTC
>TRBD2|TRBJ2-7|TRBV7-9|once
CASSRTSGSSYEQYF
TGTGCCAGCAGCCGGACTAGCGGGAGCTCCTACGAGCAGTACTTC
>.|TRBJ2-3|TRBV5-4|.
CASSLGARTDTQYF
TGTGCCAGCAGCTTGGGAGCCCGCACAGATACGCAGTATTTT
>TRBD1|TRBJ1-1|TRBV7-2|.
CASSLVAGGDTEAFF
TGTGCCAGCAGCTTGGTGGCAGGGGGGGACACTGAAGCTTTCTTT
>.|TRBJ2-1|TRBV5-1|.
CASKLWARASPYNEQFF
TGCGCCAGCAAATTATGGGCCCGGGCTTCCCCCTACAATGAGCAGTTCTTC
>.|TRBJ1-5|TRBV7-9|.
CASSFLNQPQHF
TGTGCCAGCAGCTTCCTAAATCAGCCCCAGCATTTT
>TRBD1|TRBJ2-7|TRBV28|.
CASLSGTGGIEQYF
TGTGCCAGCCTTTCTGGGACAGGGGGTATCGAGCAGTACTTC
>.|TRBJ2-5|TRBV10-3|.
CAISPGQGGGQETQYF
TGTGCCATCAGTCCCGGACAGGGAGGGGGCCAAGAGACCCAGTACTTC
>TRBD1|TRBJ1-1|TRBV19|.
CASSISRTGGMGTEAFF
TGTGCCAGTAGTATCTCCCGGACAGGGGGGATGGGTACTGAAGCTTTCTTT
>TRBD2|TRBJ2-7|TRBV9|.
CASSASLAGVGEQYF
TGTGCCAGCAGCGCGTCCCTAGCGGGAGTAGGAGAGCAGTACTTC
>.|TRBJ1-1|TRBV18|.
CASSPRRGTNTEAFF
TGTGCCAGCTCCCCACGAAGGGGTACTAACACTGAAGCTTTCTTT
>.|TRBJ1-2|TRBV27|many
CASRTHTGASYGYTF
TGTGCCAGCAGGACCCACACAGGAGCCAGCTATGGCTACACCTTC
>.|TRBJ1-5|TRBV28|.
CASSPRGHSNQPQHF
TGTGCCAGCAGCCCCCGGGGACATAGCAATCAGCCCCAGCATTTT
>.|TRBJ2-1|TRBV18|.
CASSVYEGEQFF
TGTGCCAGCTCCGTCTATGAAGGTGAGCAGTTCTTC
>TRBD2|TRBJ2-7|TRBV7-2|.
CASSWGLAGGLITTYEQYF
TGTGCCAGCAGCTGGGGACTAGCGGGAGGGCTTATCACAACCTACGAGCAGTACTTC
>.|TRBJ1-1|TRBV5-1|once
CASSLRGGGSEAFF
TGCGCCAGCAGCTTGCGAGGGGGAGGATCTGAAGCTTTCTTT
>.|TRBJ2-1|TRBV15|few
CATSRGVPGNEQFF
TGTGCCACCAGCAGAGGGGTCCCCGGCAATGAGCAGTTCTTC